A selection of T cell receptor beta chains follows, all from one sample in a study of T-cell memory formation after mild COVID-19. MiXCR, run by TCRdb on the 5' RACE reads, gives a single entry per CDR3 protein. The sample includes fewer than 450,000 distinct CDR3 sequences, under 25% seen only once; the top ten take roughly an eighth. Material: PBMCs or a T cell subset sorted from them (not recorded which). These receptor sequences come from an adult woman who had mild COVID-19 (a few samples of this study predate the infection). Cell type and time point are not known. CDR3s include the opening cysteine and the closing phenylalanine or tryptophan. Fields, in order: V gene, D gene, J gene, clone size, CDR3 DNA, CDR3 protein. The D gene is left open where the match is weak. The size of a clone is reported for some rows only, either as once, few or many, or as a class for expanded clones.

TRBV12-3/TRBV12-4	TRBD2	TRBJ2-7	few	TGTGCCAGCAGTCTACGGACTAGCTGGGGGCAGTACTTC	CASSLRTSWGQYF
TRBV29-1	.	TRBJ2-1	few	TGCAGCGTCGTGCGCATCGGGACCTTATACTACAATGAGCAGTTCTTC	CSVVRIGTLYYNEQFF
TRBV6-1	.	TRBJ2-1	.	TGTGCCAGCACTCCATTGGGCAATGAGCAGTTCTTC	CASTPLGNEQFF
TRBV5-6	.	TRBJ2-7	few	TGTGCCAGCAGCTGGGGGGACCTCGGCCACGAGCAGTACTTC	CASSWGDLGHEQYF
TRBV3-1	TRBD2	TRBJ2-1	.	TGTGCCAGCAGCCAAGATATCAGCGGGAGAGACGAGCAGTTCTTC	CASSQDISGRDEQFF
TRBV20-1	TRBD2	TRBJ2-1	.	TGCAGTGCCCCGACGGGGGGGAGCTCCTACAATGAGCAGTTCTTC	CSAPTGGSSYNEQFF
TRBV12-3/TRBV12-4	TRBD2	TRBJ2-3	many	TGTGCCAGCAGTTGGTACGGGGTAGCGGGGGACACAGATACGCAGTATTTT	CASSWYGVAGDTDTQYF
TRBV2	.	TRBJ1-1	few	TGTGCCAGCAGTAAGGAGGGCAGGGCTGAAGCTTTCTTT	CASSKEGRAEAFF
TRBV25-1	.	TRBJ1-5	.	TGTGCCAGCAGTGAGACAGGCGGCGGTCAGCCCCAGCATTTT	CASSETGGGQPQHF
TRBV12-3/TRBV12-4	TRBD1	TRBJ1-3	.	TGTGCCAGCAGTTTTTCGGTACAGGGGACTGGAAACACCATATATTTT	CASSFSVQGTGNTIYF
TRBV5-6	.	TRBJ2-7	few	TGTGCCAGCAGCTTGTACGACGAGCAGTACTTC	CASSLYDEQYF
TRBV7-9	.	TRBJ2-2	.	TGTGCCAGCCACCACCCCAACACCGGGGAGCTGTTTTTT	CASHHPNTGELFF
TRBV2	TRBD1	TRBJ2-2	few	TGTGCCAGCAGTGAAGCGCTCAGGGGACAGGGGGCGGCCGGGGAGCTGTTTTTT	CASSEALRGQGAAGELFF
TRBV4-1	.	TRBJ1-5	few	TGCGCCAGCAGCCAAGAGGGGAGTCAGCCCCAGCATTTT	CASSQEGSQPQHF
TRBV12-3/TRBV12-4	.	TRBJ2-1	few	TGTGCCAGCAGTTTAGACCGGACTACCCTACGGCAGTTCTTC	CASSLDRTTLRQFF
TRBV4-3	.	TRBJ2-5	many	TGCGCCAGCAGCCAAGATCCGGGCCAGGCTAAGACCCAGTACTTC	CASSQDPGQAKTQYF
TRBV4-1	.	TRBJ1-1	once	TGCGCCAGCAGTGAGGTAGGGGAGATCACTGAAGCTTTCTTT	CASSEVGEITEAFF
TRBV7-6	.	TRBJ2-6	.	TGTGCCAGCAGCTTTAACCCGGTGGATGTTGGGGCCAACGTCCTGACTTTC	CASSFNPVDVGANVLTF
TRBV12-3/TRBV12-4	.	TRBJ2-1	few	TGTGCCAGCAGTAGAGCACCAACCTACAATGAGCAGTTCTTC	CASSRAPTYNEQFF
TRBV5-1	.	TRBJ2-7	many	TGCGCCAGCAGCAGATCAGACTCCTACGAGCAGTACTTC	CASSRSDSYEQYF
TRBV4-2	TRBD1	TRBJ1-5	many	TGTGCCAGCAGCCAAGAAGTTCAGGGGGCAAATCAGCCCCAGCATTTT	CASSQEVQGANQPQHF
TRBV30	TRBD1	TRBJ2-3	.	TGTGCCTGGAGCCTGGGGACAGATGCTAGCACAGATACGCAGTATTTT	CAWSLGTDASTDTQYF
TRBV24-1	.	TRBJ2-7	.	TGTGCCACCAGTGAAACAGGGCTTTGGGAGCAGTACTTC	CATSETGLWEQYF
TRBV25-1	.	TRBJ2-3	.	TGTGCCAGCAGTGTAGCTAGCCTCACAGATACGCAGTATTTT	CASSVASLTDTQYF
TRBV6-1	.	TRBJ1-1	.	TGTGCCAGCAGTGAAGCCGGGGTGGAGGCTTTCTTT	CASSEAGVEAFF
TRBV12-3/TRBV12-4	.	TRBJ2-3	few	TGTGCCAGCAGTTTAAGCGTCCGCGCTTATACGCAGTATTTT	CASSLSVRAYTQYF
TRBV29-1	.	TRBJ1-2	.	TGCAGCGTTGAAGATTGGCGGGGGCTCTTAAGCTACACCTTC	CSVEDWRGLLSYTF
TRBV7-8	.	TRBJ2-7	.	TGTGCCAGACTGGCAGGAGGGCGATACGAGCAGTACTTC	CARLAGGRYEQYF
TRBV7-3	.	TRBJ2-1	.	TGTGCCAGCAGCCCCTTTCAAGGGTTCCCCTACAATGAGCAGTTCTTC	CASSPFQGFPYNEQFF
TRBV6-2/TRBV6-3	.	TRBJ1-2	.	TGTGCCAGCAGTCCGGCGGACTACGGTGGCTACACCTTC	CASSPADYGGYTF
TRBV30	.	TRBJ1-1	many	TGTGCCTGGAGAGTAGGGACACTGAACACTGAAGCTTTCTTT	CAWRVGTLNTEAFF
TRBV6-5	.	TRBJ1-2	few	TGTGCCAGCAGCTTGCCGGCAGGACCTACCTATGGCTACACCTTC	CASSLPAGPTYGYTF
TRBV6-5	TRBD1	TRBJ1-1	.	TGTGCCAGCAGCTTGGGACAGGGGGTTGAAGCTTTCTTT	CASSLGQGVEAFF
TRBV29-1	.	TRBJ2-1	.	TGCAGCGTTGAGTTGGCAGGGAGTAATGAGCAGTTCTTC	CSVELAGSNEQFF
TRBV30	TRBD1	TRBJ1-1	.	TGTGCCTGGAGTGCCTCACGACAGGGCCGTACTGAAGCTTTCTTT	CAWSASRQGRTEAFF
TRBV20-1	.	TRBJ2-2	few	TGCAGTGCTAGACAGGGATCGAACACCGGGGAGCTGTTTTTT	CSARQGSNTGELFF
TRBV5-5	TRBD2	TRBJ2-3	few	TGTGCCAGCAGCTGGGGCCCACTAGCGGGAGGAAACACAGATACGCAGTATTTT	CASSWGPLAGGNTDTQYF
TRBV12-3/TRBV12-4	.	TRBJ2-1	few	TGTGCCAGCAGTTCAGGTTCGGTCAGTGAGCAGTTCTTC	CASSSGSVSEQFF
TRBV2	TRBD1	TRBJ2-1	few	TGTGCCAGCAGTACCCGGACAGGGGTGAGGGGTGAGCAGTTCTTC	CASSTRTGVRGEQFF
TRBV5-5	.	TRBJ1-6	many	TGTGCCAGCAGTCCCGGCGGGGAGTATAATTCACCCCTCCACTTT	CASSPGGEYNSPLHF